Here is one T cell receptor beta chain with its context. This clonotype came up many times. The target of this receptor is not known. There are no base qualities to consult, and no much larger clone falls within one base. The roughly 39 donors, aged 6 to 90 years, were systemically healthy Caucasian individuals from Russia. Roughly 9 milliliters of peripheral blood were drawn from each donor into EDTA-treated Vacutainer tubes. Ficoll-Paque density-gradient centrifugation was used to isolate PBMCs, with at least 7 million per sample. Trizol reagent was used to extract total RNA from PBMCs, with at least 5.5 micrograms per sample. Naive CD45RAhigh/CD27high T cell percentages were measured by flow cytometry on a PBMC aliquot from every donor. The method behind the library was 5' RACE. The sequencer listed for this sample is Illumina HiSeq 2500. A second PCR of roughly 6 to 11 cycles was run with a J-beta primer mix and a sample-barcoded 5' primer. A unique molecular identifier was introduced onto each TCR beta cDNA molecule by a template-switch 5' adaptor carrying 12 random nucleotides. Each sample yielded at least 2.5 million CDR3-containing paired-end reads. All of the RNA was converted into first-strand cDNA using the Mint cDNA synthesis kit, with a TRBC-specific oligonucleotide serving as the primer. Following uracil-DNA glycosylase treatment, all cDNA underwent a first 18-cycle PCR with the universal primers M1SS and BC2_uni_R. Concerning the study's data processing: Each sample was normalized by randomly selecting 1 million high-quality reads, each carrying a distinct molecular identifier. Reads sharing molecular identifiers were discarded rather than binned into consensus sequences. MiTCR, run with a Q25 quality threshold and the strictest error-elimination algorithm, handled CDR3 identification, clonotype clustering and error correction. A nonparametric unseen species model with Euler transformation was used to estimate a lower bound on total TCR beta diversity. The public reads were reanalyzed by TCRdb: fastp trimming at Q25, MiXCR alignment, in-frame beta chains only. CDR3 protein sequences are deduplicated, and each keeps its most common genes and DNA. The V and J calls here are based on TCRdb, not the publication. The sample table shows 850,000 or so distinct CDR3 sequences, and 29% are seen once. Jointly, the top ten make up 15% to 20% of the sample.

These data are taken from a study of blood T cells in healthy people across ages (dated by TCRdb to between 2015 and 2017). Looking at the study overall: In model experiments, template switching captured about one uniquely barcoded TCR beta cDNA molecule for every two T cells. The donors were divided into four age groups: young (average approximately 16 years), middle-aged (roughly 42), aged (about 60) and long-lived (roughly 82). To avoid experimental bias, donors of different ages were distributed randomly across sequencing lanes. To track age-related changes in TCR beta repertoire diversity, the study relied on deep sequencing normalized with unique cDNA molecular identifiers. For two donors (one aged 18 to 30 and one aged 80 or older), the study analyzed two additional independent replicas of 1 million unique cDNA reads from the same blood draw. What the work shows at the level of the full study, not this receptor alone: The percentage of naive T cells measured by flow cytometry correlated strongly with observed TCR beta diversity. Compared with the aged group, the long-lived group had more naive CD4+ T cells, fewer expanded clones and increased TCR diversity, suggesting age selection. Observed TCR beta diversity per million T cells fell roughly linearly with age, and a significant reduction was already apparent by age roughly 40. Donor CMV infection status was unknown, potentially confounding age-related changes in expanded clonotypes. Since profiling was done on bulk unsorted PBMCs, naive and antigen-experienced compartments could not be conclusively compared. Estimates of total diversity from one million sequenced T cells were regarded as lower bounds and underestimates.

Material for sequencing was blood. The sequence came from a woman older than 75 in good health.

Here is the DNA: TGCAGTGCTAGTAGTCCCCTAGCGGGGAAAACAAATGAGCAGTTCTTC. Its protein product is CSASSPLAGKTNEQFF. This receptor chain uses TRBV20-1 and TRBJ2-1, with 9 bases in between that match TRBD2. Spanning cysteine to phenylalanine, the CDR3 consists of 16 amino acids. This entry keeps only the CDR3 DNA: 48 bases, framed from base 1. The junction shows trimming of 3 bases on V and 7 bases on J, and the gene matches do not reach 13 bases of it. CDR1 DFQATT and CDR2 SNEGSKA are derived from the germline V gene (reference sequence).